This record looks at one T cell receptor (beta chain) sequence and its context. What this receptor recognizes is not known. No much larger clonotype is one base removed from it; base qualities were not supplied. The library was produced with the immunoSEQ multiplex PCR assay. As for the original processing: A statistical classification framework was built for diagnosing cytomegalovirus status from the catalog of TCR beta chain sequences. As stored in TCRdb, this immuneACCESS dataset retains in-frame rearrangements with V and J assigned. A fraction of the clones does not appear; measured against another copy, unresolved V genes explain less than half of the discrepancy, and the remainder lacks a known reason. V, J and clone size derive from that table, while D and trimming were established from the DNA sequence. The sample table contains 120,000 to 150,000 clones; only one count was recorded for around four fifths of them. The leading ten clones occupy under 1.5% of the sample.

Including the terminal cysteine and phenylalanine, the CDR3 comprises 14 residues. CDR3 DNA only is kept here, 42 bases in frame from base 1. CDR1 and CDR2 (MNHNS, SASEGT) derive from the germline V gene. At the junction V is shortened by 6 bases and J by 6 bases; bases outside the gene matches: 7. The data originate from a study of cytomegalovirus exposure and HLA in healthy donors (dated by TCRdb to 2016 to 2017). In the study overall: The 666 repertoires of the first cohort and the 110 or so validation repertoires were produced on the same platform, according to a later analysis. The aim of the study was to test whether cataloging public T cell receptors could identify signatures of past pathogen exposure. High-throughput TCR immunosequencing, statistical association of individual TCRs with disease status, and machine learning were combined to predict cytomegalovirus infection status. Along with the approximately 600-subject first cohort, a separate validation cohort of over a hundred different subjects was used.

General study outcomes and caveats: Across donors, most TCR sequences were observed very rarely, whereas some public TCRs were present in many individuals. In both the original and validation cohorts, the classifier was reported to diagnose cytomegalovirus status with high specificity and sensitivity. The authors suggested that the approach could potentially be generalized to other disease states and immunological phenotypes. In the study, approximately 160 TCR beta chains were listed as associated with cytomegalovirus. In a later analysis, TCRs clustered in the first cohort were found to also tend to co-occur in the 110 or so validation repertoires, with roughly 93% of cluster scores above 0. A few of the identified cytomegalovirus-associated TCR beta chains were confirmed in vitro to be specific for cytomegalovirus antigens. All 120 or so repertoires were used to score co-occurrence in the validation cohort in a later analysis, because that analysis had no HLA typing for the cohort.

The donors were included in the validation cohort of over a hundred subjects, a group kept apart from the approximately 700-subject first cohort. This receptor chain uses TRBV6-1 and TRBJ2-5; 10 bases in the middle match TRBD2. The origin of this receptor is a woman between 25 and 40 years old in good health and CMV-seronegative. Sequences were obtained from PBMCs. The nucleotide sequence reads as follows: TGTGCCAGCAGATCAGCGGGGGGGAAAAAGACCCAGTACTTC. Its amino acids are CASRSAGGKKTQYF.